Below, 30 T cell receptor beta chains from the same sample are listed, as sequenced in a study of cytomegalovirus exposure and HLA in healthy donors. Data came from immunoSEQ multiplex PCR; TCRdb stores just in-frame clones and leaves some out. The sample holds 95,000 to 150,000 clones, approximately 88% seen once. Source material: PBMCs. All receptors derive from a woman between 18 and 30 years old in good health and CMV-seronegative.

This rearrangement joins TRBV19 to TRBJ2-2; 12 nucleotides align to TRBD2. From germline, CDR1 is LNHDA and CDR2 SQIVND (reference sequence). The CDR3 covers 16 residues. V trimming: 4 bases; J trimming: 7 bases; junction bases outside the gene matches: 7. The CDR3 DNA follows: TGTGCCAGTAGTAATGGCCTAGCGGGAGGGTACGGGGAGCTGTTTTTT. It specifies CASSNGLAGGYGELFF.

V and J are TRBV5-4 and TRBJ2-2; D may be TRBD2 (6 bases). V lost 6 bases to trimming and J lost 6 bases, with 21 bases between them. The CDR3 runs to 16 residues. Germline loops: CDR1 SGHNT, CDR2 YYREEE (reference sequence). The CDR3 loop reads CASTLPDSGRPGELFF. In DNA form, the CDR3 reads TGTGCCAGCACCCTTCCGGATTCAGGGAGGCCCGGGGAGCTGTTTTTT.

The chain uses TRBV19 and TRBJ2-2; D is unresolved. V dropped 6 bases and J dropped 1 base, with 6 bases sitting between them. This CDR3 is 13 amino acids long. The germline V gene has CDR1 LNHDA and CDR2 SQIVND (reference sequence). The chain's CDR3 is CASRSLNTGELFF. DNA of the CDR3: TGTGCCAGTAGGTCGTTGAACACCGGGGAGCTGTTTTTT.

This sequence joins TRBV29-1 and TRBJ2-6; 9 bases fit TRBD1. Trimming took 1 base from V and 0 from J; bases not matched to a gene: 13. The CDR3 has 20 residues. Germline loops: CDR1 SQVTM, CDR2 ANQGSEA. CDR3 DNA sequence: TGCAGCGTTGAAGCAGAGAATTTCGGGACAGGGACCTCTGGGGCCAACGTCCTGACTTTC. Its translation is CSVEAENFGTGTSGANVLTF.

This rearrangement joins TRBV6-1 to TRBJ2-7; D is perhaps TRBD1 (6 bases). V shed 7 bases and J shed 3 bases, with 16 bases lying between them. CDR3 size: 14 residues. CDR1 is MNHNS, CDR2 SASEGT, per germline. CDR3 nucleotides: TGTGCCAGCAATTACCGGGACATTTACTACGAGCAGTACTTC. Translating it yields CASNYRDIYYEQYF.

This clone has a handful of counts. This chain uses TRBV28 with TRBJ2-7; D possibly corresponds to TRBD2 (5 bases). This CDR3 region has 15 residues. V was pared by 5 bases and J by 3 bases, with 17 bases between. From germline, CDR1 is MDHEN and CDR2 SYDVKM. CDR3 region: CASSENRGNFYEQYF. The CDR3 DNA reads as TGTGCCAGCAGTGAAAACAGAGGGAACTTCTACGAGCAGTACTTC.

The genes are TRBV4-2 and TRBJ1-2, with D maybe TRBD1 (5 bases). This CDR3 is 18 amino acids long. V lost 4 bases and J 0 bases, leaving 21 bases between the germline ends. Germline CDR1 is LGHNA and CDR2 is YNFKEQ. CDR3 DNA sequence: TGTGCCAGCAGCCCAACCCACCAAAACAGGTTAGCTAACTATGGCTACACCTTC. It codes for CASSPTHQNRLANYGYTF.

The DNA of the CDR3 is TGTGCCAGCAGTGACGGGACTAGCCTCGATACGCAGTATTTT. It specifies CASSDGTSLDTQYF. The rearrangement joins TRBV2 to TRBJ2-3; 9 bases are shared with TRBD2. Germline V gene lookup returns CDR1 SNHLY and CDR2 FYNNEI. Germline trimming cut 3 bases from V and 6 bases from J; bases unmatched to any gene: 4. The CDR3 contains 14 residues. Based on the CDR3 plus reference TRBV2 and TRBJ2-3, the full variable domain is EPEVTQTPSHQVTQMGQEVILRCVPISNHLYFYWYRQILGQKVEFLVSFYNNEISEKSEIFDDQFSVERPDGSNFTLKIRSTKLEDSAMYFCASSDGTSLDTQYFGPGTRLTVL.

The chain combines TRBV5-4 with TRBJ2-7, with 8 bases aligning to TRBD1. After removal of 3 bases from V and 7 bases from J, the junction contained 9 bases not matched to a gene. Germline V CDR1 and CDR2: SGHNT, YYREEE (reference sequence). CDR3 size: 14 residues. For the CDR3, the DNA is TGTGCCAGCAGCTCGGGCCAGGGGGCTAGAGAGCAGTACTTC. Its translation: CASSSGQGAREQYF.

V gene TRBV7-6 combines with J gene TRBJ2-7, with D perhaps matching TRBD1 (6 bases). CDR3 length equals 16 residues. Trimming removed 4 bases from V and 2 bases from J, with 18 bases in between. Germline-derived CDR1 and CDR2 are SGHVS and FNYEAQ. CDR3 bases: TGTGCCAGCAGCTCCCCCGGGCAGGGGAGAACCTACGAGCAGTACTTC. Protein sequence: CASSSPGQGRTYEQYF.

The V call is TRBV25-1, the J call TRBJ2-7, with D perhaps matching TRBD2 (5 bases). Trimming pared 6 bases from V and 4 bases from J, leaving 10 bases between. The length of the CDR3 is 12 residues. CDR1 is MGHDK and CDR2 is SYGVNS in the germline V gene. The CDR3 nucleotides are TGTGCCAGCAGCCCGGGAAGGTACGAGCAGTACTTC. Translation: CASSPGRYEQYF.

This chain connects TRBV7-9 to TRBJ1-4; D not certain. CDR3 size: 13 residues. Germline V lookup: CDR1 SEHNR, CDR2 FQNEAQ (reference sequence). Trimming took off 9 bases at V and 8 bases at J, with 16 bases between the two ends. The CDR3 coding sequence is TGTGCCAGTACTCCGGGAGTAGGAGAAAAACTGTTTTTT. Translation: CASTPGVGEKLFF.

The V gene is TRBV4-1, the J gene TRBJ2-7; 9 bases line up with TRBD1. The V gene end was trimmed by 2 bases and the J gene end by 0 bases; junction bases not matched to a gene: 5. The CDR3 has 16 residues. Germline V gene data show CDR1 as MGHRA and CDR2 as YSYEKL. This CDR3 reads CASSQFQGQGSYEQYF. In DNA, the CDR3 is TGCGCCAGCAGCCAATTCCAGGGACAGGGCTCCTACGAGCAGTACTTC.

The CDR3 DNA sequence: TGCGCCAGCAAAGTCGGGACAAGCTCCTACAATGAGCAGTTCTTC. Encoded protein: CASKVGTSSYNEQFF. The chain carries TRBV5-1 and TRBJ2-1, with a weak D call TRBD1 (6 bases). This CDR3 contains 15 residues. The V gene lost 6 bases and the J gene lost 0 bases, with 13 bases spanning the gap. Germline V gene data show CDR1 as SGHRS and CDR2 as YFSETQ.

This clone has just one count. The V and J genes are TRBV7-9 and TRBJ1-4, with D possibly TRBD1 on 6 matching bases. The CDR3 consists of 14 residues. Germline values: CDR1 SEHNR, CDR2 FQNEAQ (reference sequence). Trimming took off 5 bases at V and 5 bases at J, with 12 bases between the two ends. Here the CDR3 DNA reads TGTGCCAGCAGCAGGGCAGGGGAGAATGAAAAACTGTTTTTT. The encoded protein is CASSRAGENEKLFF.

CDR3 bases: TGTGCCAGTAGTCCCGTCGGGCAGGCGAAGGGGTGGACTAACACCTTC. Translation gives CASSPVGQAKGWTNTF. J is TRBJ1-2 and V is TRBV19; maybe TRBD1 (5 bases). The CDR3 totals 16 residues. The V and J ends lost 5 bases and 12 bases respectively, with 28 bases between them. The V gene's germline CDR1 is LNHDA and CDR2 SQIVND (reference sequence).

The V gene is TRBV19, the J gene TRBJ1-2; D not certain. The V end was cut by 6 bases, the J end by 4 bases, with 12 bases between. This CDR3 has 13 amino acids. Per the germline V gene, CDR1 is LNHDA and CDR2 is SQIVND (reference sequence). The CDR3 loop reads CASRTATGYGYTF. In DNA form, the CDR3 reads TGTGCCAGTAGGACGGCGACGGGCTATGGCTACACCTTC.

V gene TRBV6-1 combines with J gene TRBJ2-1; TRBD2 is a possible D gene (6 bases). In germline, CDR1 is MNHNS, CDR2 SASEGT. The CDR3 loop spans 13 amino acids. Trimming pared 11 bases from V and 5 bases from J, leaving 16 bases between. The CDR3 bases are TGTGCCTTCCGGGACTTACTCAACAATGAGCAGTTCTTC. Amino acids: CAFRDLLNNEQFF.

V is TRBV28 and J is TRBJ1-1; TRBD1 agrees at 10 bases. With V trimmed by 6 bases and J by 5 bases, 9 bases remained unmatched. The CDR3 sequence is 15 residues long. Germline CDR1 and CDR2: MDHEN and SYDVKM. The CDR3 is CASRSGDRGGTEAFF. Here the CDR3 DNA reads TGTGCCAGCAGGAGTGGGGACAGGGGTGGAACTGAAGCTTTCTTT.

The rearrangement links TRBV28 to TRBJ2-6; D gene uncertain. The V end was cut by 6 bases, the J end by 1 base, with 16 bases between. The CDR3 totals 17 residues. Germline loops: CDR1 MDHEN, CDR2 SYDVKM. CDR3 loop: CASSLMRFSSGANVLTF. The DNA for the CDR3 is TGTGCCAGCAGCCTGATGAGGTTCTCGTCTGGGGCCAACGTCCTGACTTTC.

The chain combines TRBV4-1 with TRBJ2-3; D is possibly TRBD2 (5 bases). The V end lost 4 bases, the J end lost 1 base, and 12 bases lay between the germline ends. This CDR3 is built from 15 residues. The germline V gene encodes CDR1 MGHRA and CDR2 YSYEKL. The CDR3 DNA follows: TGCGCCAGCAGCCCCATACTAGTCCGCACAGATACGCAGTATTTT. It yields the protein CASSPILVRTDTQYF.

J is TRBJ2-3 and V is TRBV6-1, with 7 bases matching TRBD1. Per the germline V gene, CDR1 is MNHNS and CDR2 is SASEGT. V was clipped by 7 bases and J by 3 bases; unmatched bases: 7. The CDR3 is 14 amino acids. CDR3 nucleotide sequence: TGTGCCAGCACAGACAGGGCAAGTACAGATACGCAGTATTTT. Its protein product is CASTDRASTDTQYF.

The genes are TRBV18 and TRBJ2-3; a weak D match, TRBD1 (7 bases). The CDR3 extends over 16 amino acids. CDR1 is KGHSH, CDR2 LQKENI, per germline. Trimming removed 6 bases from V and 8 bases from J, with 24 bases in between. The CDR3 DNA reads TGTGCCAGCTCCCTCGCTAAAGACAGGGAGGTCAGTACGCAGTATTTT. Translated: CASSLAKDREVSTQYF.

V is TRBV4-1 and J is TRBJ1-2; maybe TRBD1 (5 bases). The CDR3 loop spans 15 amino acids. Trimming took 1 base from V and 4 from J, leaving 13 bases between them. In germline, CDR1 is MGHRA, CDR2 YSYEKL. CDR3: CASSQGRDPSYGYTF. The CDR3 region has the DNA TGCGCCAGCAGCCAAGGCAGGGATCCTTCCTATGGCTACACCTTC.

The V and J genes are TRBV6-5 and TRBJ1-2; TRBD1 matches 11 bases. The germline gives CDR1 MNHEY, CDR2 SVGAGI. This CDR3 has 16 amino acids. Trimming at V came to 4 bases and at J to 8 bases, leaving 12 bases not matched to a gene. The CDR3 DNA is TGTGCCAGCAGTTCCACGATCGGACAGGGGGCAGGGGGCTACACCTTC. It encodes CASSSTIGQGAGGYTF.

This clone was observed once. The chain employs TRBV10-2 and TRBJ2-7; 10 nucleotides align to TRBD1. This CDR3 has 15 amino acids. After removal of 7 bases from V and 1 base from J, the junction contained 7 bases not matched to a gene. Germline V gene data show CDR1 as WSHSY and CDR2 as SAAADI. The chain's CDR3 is CASNLGTGVSYEQYF. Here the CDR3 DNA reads TGCGCCAGCAACCTCGGGACAGGGGTTTCCTACGAGCAGTACTTC.

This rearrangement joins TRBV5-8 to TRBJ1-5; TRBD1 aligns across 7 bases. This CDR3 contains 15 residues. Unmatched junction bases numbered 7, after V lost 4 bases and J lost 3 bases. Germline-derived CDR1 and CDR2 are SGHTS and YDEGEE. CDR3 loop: CASSTGDIHNQPQHF. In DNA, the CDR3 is TGTGCCAGCAGCACAGGGGACATACACAATCAGCCCCAGCATTTT.

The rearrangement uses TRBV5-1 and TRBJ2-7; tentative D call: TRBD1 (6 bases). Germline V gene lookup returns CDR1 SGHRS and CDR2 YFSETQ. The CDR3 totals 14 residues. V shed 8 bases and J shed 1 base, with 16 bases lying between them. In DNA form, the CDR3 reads TGCGCCAGTTTCTCGGGACATGGGTCCTACGAGCAGTACTTC. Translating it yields CASFSGHGSYEQYF.

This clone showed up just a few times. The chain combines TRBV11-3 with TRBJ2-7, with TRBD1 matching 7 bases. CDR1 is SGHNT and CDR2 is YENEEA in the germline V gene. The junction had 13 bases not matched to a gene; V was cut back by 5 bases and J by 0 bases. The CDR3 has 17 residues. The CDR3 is CASSLATGPSSSYEQYF. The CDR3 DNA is TGTGCCAGCAGCCTGGCGACAGGGCCCTCGTCCTCCTACGAGCAGTACTTC.

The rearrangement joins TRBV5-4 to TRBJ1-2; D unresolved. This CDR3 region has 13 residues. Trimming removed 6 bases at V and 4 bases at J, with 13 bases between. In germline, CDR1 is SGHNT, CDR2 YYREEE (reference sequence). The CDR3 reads CASKPEIVYGYTF. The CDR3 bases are TGTGCCAGCAAACCCGAGATAGTCTATGGCTACACCTTC.